Each of the 30 T cell receptor beta chains below was sequenced from the same sample in a study of T-cell reconstitution after alpha-beta-depleted transplantation in children. Preparation of the TCRbeta library used unique molecular identifiers. TCRdb re-called the PCR reads with MiXCR, one entry per CDR3 protein. The table records roughly 350,000 distinct CDR3 sequences, approximately 10% of them present only once. The specimen comprised PBMCs from the stem cell graft donor, sampled from the stem cell graft. The receptor set was obtained from a human donor who donated a stem cell graft to a child with acute lymphoblastic leukemia.

The chain combines TRBV19 with TRBJ2-3; a possible D gene is TRBD2 (6 bases). CDR1 is LNHDA and CDR2 is SQIVND in the germline V gene (reference sequence). With 9 bases removed from V and 10 bases from J, the gap between germline ends came to 26 bases. This CDR3 spans 15 amino acids. The CDR3 here is CASSPVAGILGPQYF. DNA of the CDR3: TGTGCCAGCTCCCCCGTGGCGGGAATTTTGGGTCCGCAGTATTTT.

V usage is TRBV6-5 and J usage is TRBJ2-7; weak D call: TRBD2 (8 bases). CDR1 and CDR2 (germline): MNHEY, SVGAGI. The CDR3 sequence is 16 residues long. Deletions cut 3 bases from V and 6 bases from J, with 21 bases between. CDR3 sequence (DNA): TGTGCCAGCAGTTATCCGGGAGGGGGCGACCCCCTCGAGCAGTACTTC. Amino acids: CASSYPGGGDPLEQYF.

The chain carries TRBV7-9 and TRBJ1-6; D is unclear. Looked up from germline, CDR1 is SEHNR and CDR2 is FQNEAQ (reference sequence). This CDR3 region has 12 residues. V shed 5 bases and J shed 7 bases, with 6 bases lying between them. This chain's CDR3 is CASSAQNSPLHF. As DNA, the CDR3 is TGTGCCAGCAGCGCCCAAAATTCACCCCTCCACTTT.

This clonotype was counted a few times. The rearrangement uses TRBV9 and TRBJ2-7; the match to TRBD1 covers 10 bases. Trimming removed 4 bases from V and 6 bases from J; junction bases left unmatched: 7. This CDR3 has 14 amino acids. CDR1 is SGDLS, CDR2 YYNGEE, per germline. The CDR3 spells CASSFSGTGVEQYF. DNA of the CDR3: TGTGCCAGCAGCTTTTCTGGGACAGGGGTCGAGCAGTACTTC. The variable domain in full, completed from reference TRBV9 and TRBJ2-7, reads DSGVTQTPKHLITATGQRVTLRCSPRSGDLSVYWYQQSLDQGLQFLIQYYNGEERAKGNILERFSAQQFPDLHSELNLSSLELGDSALYFCASSFSGTGVEQYFGPGTRLTVT.

The chain uses TRBV9 and TRBJ1-1; perhaps TRBD1 as D (5 bases). CDR3 length: 14 residues. Germline V CDR1 and CDR2: SGDLS, YYNGEE. The V and J ends lost 0 bases and 4 bases respectively, with 10 bases between them. For the CDR3, the DNA is TGTGCCAGCAGCGTAGACGTGGGGGGCACTGAAGCTTTCTTT. It codes for CASSVDVGGTEAFF.

The CDR3 protein is CASSRLAGGRETQYF. The CDR3, as DNA: TGTGCCAGCAGTAGGCTAGCGGGAGGGCGAGAGACCCAGTACTTC. The rearrangement uses TRBV7-6 and TRBJ2-5; 12 bases map to TRBD2. Trimming removed 6 bases from V and 4 bases from J; junction bases left unmatched: 6. CDR1 is SGHVS and CDR2 is FNYEAQ in the germline V gene. This CDR3 is built from 15 residues.

This clonotype appeared many times. This chain uses TRBV20-1 with TRBJ2-6; D might be TRBD2 (7 bases). V was pared by 5 bases and J by 2 bases, with 19 bases between. The germline V gene has CDR1 DFQATT and CDR2 SNEGSKA (reference sequence). The CDR3 length is 17 residues. The CDR3 sequence: CSAPRGGALTGANVLTF. Here the CDR3 DNA reads TGCAGTGCTCCGAGGGGGGGGGCGCTTACTGGGGCCAACGTCCTGACTTTC.

The DNA of the CDR3 is TGTGCCAGCAGTTATAGTGAGGAAAAACTGTTTTTT. Amino acids: CASSYSEEKLFF. The J gene is TRBJ1-4, the V gene TRBV6-6; D not certain. The CDR3 sequence is 12 residues long. Germline-derived CDR1 and CDR2 are MNHNY and SVGAGI (reference sequence). The V and J ends lost 3 bases and 8 bases respectively, with 7 bases between them.

This clonotype was seen more than once but under ten times. V and J are TRBV5-1 and TRBJ2-5; D gene uncertain. Germline V gives CDR1 SGHRS, CDR2 YFSETQ. The CDR3 runs 15 residues. V lost 0 bases and J lost 1, with 10 bases in between. CDR3 region: CASSLGLVFQETQYF. The CDR3 DNA is TGCGCCAGCAGCTTGGGGCTCGTGTTCCAAGAGACCCAGTACTTC.

The chain has TRBV10-3 and TRBJ2-1; 7 bases map to TRBD2. Per the germline V gene, CDR1 is ENHRY and CDR2 is SYGVKD. V lost 0 bases, J lost 3 bases, and 2 bases stayed unmatched. The CDR3 is 15 residues long. The CDR3 loop reads CAISESLAGYNEQFF. CDR3 DNA sequence: TGTGCCATCAGTGAGTCTTTAGCGGGCTACAATGAGCAGTTCTTC.

This clonotype was recorded only once. J is TRBJ2-7 and V is TRBV29-1, with D perhaps matching TRBD1 (6 bases). The V gene's germline CDR1 is SQVTM and CDR2 ANQGSEA. The CDR3 loop spans 13 amino acids. V dropped 8 bases and J dropped 2 bases, with 16 bases sitting between them. CDR3 residues: CSIRDTATYEQYF. CDR3 DNA sequence: TGCAGCATCCGGGACACCGCCACCTACGAGCAGTACTTC.

The CDR3 region is CASSLGVQGPIGISYTF. CDR3 nucleotides: TGTGCCAGCAGCCTCGGAGTACAGGGCCCGATAGGTATAAGCTACACCTTC. V and J are TRBV4-2 and TRBJ1-2; perhaps TRBD1 as D (6 bases). With 4 bases removed from V and 9 bases from J, the gap between germline ends came to 27 bases. The CDR3 has 17 residues. CDR1 is LGHNA and CDR2 is YNFKEQ in the germline V gene.

This clonotype turned up a few times. This chain connects TRBV11-2 to TRBJ2-3; TRBD2 matches at 9 bases. Germline V gene sequence: CDR1 SGHAT, CDR2 FQNNGV. Trimming took 5 bases from V and 1 from J; bases not matched to a gene: 7. There are 16 residues in the CDR3. In DNA, the CDR3 is TGTGCCAGCAGCCCCCTGCGGACTAGCGGCACAGATACGCAGTATTTT. This translates into CASSPLRTSGTDTQYF.

This clonotype was picked up a small number of times. The gene calls are TRBV5-1 and TRBJ2-7; D is tentatively TRBD1 or TRBD2 (7 bases each). The CDR3 is made up of 15 amino acids. CDR1 SGHRS and CDR2 YFSETQ come from the germline V gene. Trimming cost V 7 bases and J 2 bases, with 19 bases left between them. The CDR3 DNA sequence: TGCGCCAGCGCCCCTGGGAGGGGGCGCCCCTACGAGCAGTACTTC. Protein product: CASAPGRGRPYEQYF. Variable domain in full (rest from reference TRBV5-1 and TRBJ2-7): KAGVTQTPRYLIKTRGQQVTLSCSPISGHRSVSWYQQTPGQGLQFLFEYFSETQRNKGNFPGRFSGRQFSNSRSEMNVSTLELGDSALYLCASAPGRGRPYEQYFGPGTRLTVT.

This clonotype has more than one count but fewer than ten. V gene TRBV19 combines with J gene TRBJ2-1, with a tentative D call TRBD2 (5 bases). The ends were cut back, 7 bases at V and 5 bases at J, with 18 bases in the middle. This CDR3 comprises 15 residues. CDR1 is LNHDA, CDR2 SQIVND, per germline (reference sequence). The CDR3 nucleotides read TGTGCCAGTAAGACCTGGGAGTTGTCTGACAATGAGCAGTTCTTC. Amino acids: CASKTWELSDNEQFF.

Only a few counts were recorded for this clonotype. V gene TRBV6-1 combines with J gene TRBJ2-7; 9 positions match TRBD2. J was trimmed by 5 bases and V by 4 bases; bases with no gene match: 9. Germline loops: CDR1 MNHNS, CDR2 SASEGT. This CDR3 is built from 15 residues. The CDR3 DNA follows: TGTGCCAGCAGTGCAATAGCGGGAGAGTTCCACGAGCAGTACTTC. It encodes CASSAIAGEFHEQYF.

A few counts support this clonotype. The chain recombines TRBV7-2 with TRBJ1-5; TRBD1 matches at 7 bases. CDR3 length: 15 amino acids. CDR1 and CDR2 (germline): SGHTA, FQGNSA. With V trimmed by 4 bases and J by 1 base, 4 bases remained unmatched. The CDR3 DNA follows: TGTGCCAGCAGCTGGACAGGAGGGAGCAATCAGCCCCAGCATTTT. It codes for CASSWTGGSNQPQHF.

There are a few counts of this clonotype. This chain uses TRBV12-3 or TRBV12-4 with TRBJ2-5; 10 bases map to TRBD2. V was pared by 7 bases and J by 5 bases, with 4 bases of the junction left unmatched. This CDR3 spans 13 amino acids. Here the CDR3 reads CASTRAGGETQYF. CDR3 nucleotide sequence: TGTGCCAGCACTCGAGCGGGAGGGGAGACCCAGTACTTC.

This clonotype was seen more than once but under ten times. The chain has TRBV20-1 and TRBJ1-5; no reliable D call. Germline V gives CDR1 DFQATT, CDR2 SNEGSKA (reference sequence). The CDR3 runs to 14 residues. V lost 3 bases and J 4 bases, leaving 13 bases between the germline ends. CDR3 amino acids: CSASRVRGNQPQHF. Here the CDR3 DNA reads TGCAGTGCTAGTAGGGTTCGGGGTAATCAGCCCCAGCATTTT.

This clonotype was seen only a few times. The CDR3: CSVSGTADSLRETQYF. CDR3 nucleotide sequence: TGCAGCGTTAGCGGGACAGCCGACTCACTCCGGGAGACCCAGTACTTC. J is TRBJ2-5 and V is TRBV29-1; tentatively, D is TRBD1 or TRBD2 (7 bases each). Germline-derived CDR1 and CDR2 are SQVTM and ANQGSEA. The CDR3 is 16 amino acids. V gave up 5 bases and J gave up 5 bases, with 24 bases separating them.

This clonotype was observed a handful of times. The chain combines TRBV27 with TRBJ2-3; D call uncertain. V lost 5 bases to trimming and J lost 0 bases, with 9 bases between them. The CDR3 spans 14 residues. Germline V lookup: CDR1 MNHEY, CDR2 SMNVEV (reference sequence). In DNA form, the CDR3 reads TGTGCCAGCAGTCAACTCCCAAGCACAGATACGCAGTATTTT. This sequence encodes CASSQLPSTDTQYF.

This clonotype occurred many times. The chain carries TRBV27 and TRBJ2-7, with TRBD2 as a possible D gene (5 bases). The germline V gene encodes CDR1 MNHEY and CDR2 SMNVEV (reference sequence). Trimming removed 3 bases at V and 4 bases at J, with 13 bases between. CDR3 length: 14 amino acids. In DNA form, the CDR3 reads TGTGCCAGCAGTTTGGCTAGCATGACTTACGAGCAGTACTTC. Translation gives CASSLASMTYEQYF.

The chain couples TRBV5-1 to TRBJ2-1; TRBD2 aligns across 8 bases. The germline V gene has CDR1 SGHRS and CDR2 YFSETQ. Losses at the gene ends were 1 base for V and 6 bases for J; bases not matched to a gene: 3. The CDR3 contains 14 residues. The CDR3 DNA follows: TGCGCCAGCAGCTTGAGCGGGAGTAGCAATGAGCAGTTCTTC. Encoded protein: CASSLSGSSNEQFF.

This clonotype was seen many times. V usage is TRBV12-3 or TRBV12-4 and J usage is TRBJ2-7; 8 bases match TRBD1. Trimming took 4 bases from V and 6 from J; bases not matched to a gene: 11. The CDR3 length is 15 residues. The CDR3 DNA follows: TGTGCCAGCAGTTACCCTGGACAGGGAAGGGGCGAGCAGTACTTC. Its translation is CASSYPGQGRGEQYF.

This chain joins TRBV4-3 and TRBJ2-1; TRBD2 matches 14 bases. V dropped 1 base and J dropped 9; count of bases not matched to a gene: 2. Looked up from germline, CDR1 is LGHNA and CDR2 is YSLEER. This CDR3 has 15 residues. The CDR3 region has the DNA TGCGCCAGCAGCCAAGGACTAGCGGGAGGGATTGAGCAGTTCTTC. It yields the protein CASSQGLAGGIEQFF.

A few counts support this clonotype. The rearrangement links TRBV5-1 to TRBJ1-2; 9 bases are shared with TRBD1. Unmatched junction bases numbered 8, after V lost 0 bases and J lost 5 bases. Looked up from germline, CDR1 is SGHRS and CDR2 is YFSETQ. The CDR3 sequence is 16 residues long. The CDR3 reads CASSLDSTGGRYGYTF. CDR3 in DNA: TGCGCCAGCAGCTTGGACTCGACAGGGGGAAGATATGGCTACACCTTC.

This clonotype was seen ten or more times. The chain joins TRBV29-1 to TRBJ2-5; D remains unclear. The CDR3 is made up of 13 amino acids. Trimming pared 2 bases from V and 0 bases from J, leaving 7 bases between. CDR1 and CDR2 (germline): SQVTM, ANQGSEA. DNA of the CDR3: TGCAGCGTTGAAATACTGTACCAAGAGACCCAGTACTTC. This codes for CSVEILYQETQYF.

This clonotype was detected ten times or more. The J gene is TRBJ2-3, the V gene TRBV7-2, with D hard to call. CDR3 length equals 11 residues. The V end lost 7 bases, the J end lost 8 bases, and 10 bases lay between the germline ends. Germline assignment: CDR1 SGHTA and CDR2 FQGNSA. CDR3 residues: CASTPSFTQYF. CDR3 sequence (DNA): TGTGCCAGCACCCCGTCGTTTACGCAGTATTTT.

In nucleotides, the CDR3 is TGTGCCAGCAGCTTCTCCGGGGGGCCCGGGGAGCTGTTTTTT. It encodes CASSFSGGPGELFF. The chain carries TRBV7-9 and TRBJ2-2, with a possible D match to TRBD2 (7 bases). Germline V gene lookup returns CDR1 SEHNR and CDR2 FQNEAQ (reference sequence). The CDR3 totals 14 residues. Deletions cut 3 bases from V and 6 bases from J, with 11 bases between. The full variable domain, completed using reference TRBV7-9 and TRBJ2-2, is DTGVSQNPRHKITKRGQNVTFRCDPISEHNRLYWYRQTLGQGPEFLTYFQNEAQLEKSRLLSDRFSAERPKGSFSTLEIQRTEQGDSAMYLCASSFSGGPGELFFGEGSRLTVL.

This clonotype was detected only a few times. For the CDR3, the DNA is TGCAGTGCTAGAGATCTCTCTGGGGGCTACGAGCAGTACTTC. Encoded protein: CSARDLSGGYEQYF. This rearrangement joins TRBV20-1 to TRBJ2-7, with D perhaps being TRBD1 or TRBD2 (5 bases each). Germline CDR1 DFQATT, CDR2 SNEGSKA (reference sequence). CDR3 size: 14 residues. Deletions cut 0 bases from V and 3 bases from J, with 12 bases between.